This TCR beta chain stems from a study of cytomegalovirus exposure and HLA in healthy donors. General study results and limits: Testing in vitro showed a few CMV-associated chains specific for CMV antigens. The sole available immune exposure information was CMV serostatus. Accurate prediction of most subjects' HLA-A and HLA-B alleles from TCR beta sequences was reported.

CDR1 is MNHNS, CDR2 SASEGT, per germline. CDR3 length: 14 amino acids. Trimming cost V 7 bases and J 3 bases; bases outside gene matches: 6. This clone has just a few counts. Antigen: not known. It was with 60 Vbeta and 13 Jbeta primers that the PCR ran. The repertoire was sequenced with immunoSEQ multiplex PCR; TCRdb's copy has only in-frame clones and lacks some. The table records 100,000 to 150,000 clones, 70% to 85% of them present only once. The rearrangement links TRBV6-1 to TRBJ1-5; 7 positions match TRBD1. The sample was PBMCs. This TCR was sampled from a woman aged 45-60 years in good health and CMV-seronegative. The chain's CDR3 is CASNGQGDNQPQHF. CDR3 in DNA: TGTGCCAGCAACGGGCAGGGGGACAATCAGCCCCAGCATTTT.